Below, one TCR beta chain is given with its context. V lost 2 bases, J lost 6 bases, and 21 bases lay in between. The CDR3 runs to 17 residues. The V gene's germline CDR1 is SGHVS and CDR2 FNYEAQ. Here immunoSEQ multiplex PCR was the method, and the copy in TCRdb shows in-frame clones only, minus some. The data hold tens of thousands of clones, with about 88% observed a single time. This specimen comes from a study of control samples from healthy donors and cancer patients. V is TRBV7-6 and J is TRBJ2-3; tentatively, D is TRBD1 (9 bases). Sequencing input: PBMCs. The origin of this receptor is an older man with lung cancer. The CDR3, as DNA: TGTGCCAGCAGCTTATACGGGAGGGACAGGGTGGATGATACGCAGTATTTT. Its protein is CASSLYGRDRVDDTQYF. Full variable domain (remainder filled in from reference TRBV7-6 and TRBJ2-3): GAGVSQSPRYKVTKRGQDVALRCDPISGHVSLYWYRQALGQGPEFLTYFNYEAQQDKSGLPNDRFSAERPEGSISTLTIQRTEQRDSAMYRCASSLYGRDRVDDTQYFGPGTRLTVL.